This TCR beta chain came from a study of OX40 agonist ivuxolimab in advanced cancers. A remark on this clone: The antigen is unknown.

Profiling relied on immunoSEQ multiplex PCR, and the TCRdb table lists in-frame clones only, not all of them. The sample carries fewer than 90,000 clones, roughly nine tenths recorded once. The germline gives CDR1 LNHDA, CDR2 SQIVND (reference sequence). The trim removed 8 bases at V and 6 bases at J, leaving 8 bases unmatched. This CDR3 region has 14 residues. Findings of the study overall: The average count of expanded clones was higher among CD8+ T cells than among CD4+. Among the lowest peripheral clonal expansion occurred in 0.1-3.0 mg/kg partial responders. Clonal expansion from baseline to week 6 occurred in both CD4+ and CD8+ T cells. Still undetermined is the antigen specificity of the expanded peripheral T cells.

The chain links TRBV19 to TRBJ2-1; 9 nucleotides align to TRBD1. Here the sequenced sample was CD4+ or CD8+ T cells sorted from blood, taken in a trial of the OX40 agonist ivuxolimab. This receptor was taken from an adult with an advanced solid tumor such as melanoma, head and neck, liver or kidney cancer. DNA of the CDR3: TGTGCCAGTCGTTGGGGACAGGGTGGCAATGAGCAGTTCTTC. Protein sequence: CASRWGQGGNEQFF.